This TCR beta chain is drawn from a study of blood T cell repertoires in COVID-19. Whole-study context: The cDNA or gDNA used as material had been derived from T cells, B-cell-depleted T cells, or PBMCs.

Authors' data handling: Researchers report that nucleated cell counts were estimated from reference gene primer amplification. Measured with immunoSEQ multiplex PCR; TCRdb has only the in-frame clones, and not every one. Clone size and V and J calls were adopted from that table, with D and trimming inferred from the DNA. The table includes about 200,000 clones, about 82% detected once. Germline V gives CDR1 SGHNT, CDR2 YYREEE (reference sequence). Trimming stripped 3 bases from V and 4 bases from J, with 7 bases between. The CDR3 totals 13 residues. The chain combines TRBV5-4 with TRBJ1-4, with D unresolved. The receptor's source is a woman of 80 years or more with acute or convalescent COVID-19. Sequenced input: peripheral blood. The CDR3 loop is CASSSSSNEKLFF. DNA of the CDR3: TGTGCCAGCAGCTCATCCAGTAATGAAAAACTGTTTTTT.